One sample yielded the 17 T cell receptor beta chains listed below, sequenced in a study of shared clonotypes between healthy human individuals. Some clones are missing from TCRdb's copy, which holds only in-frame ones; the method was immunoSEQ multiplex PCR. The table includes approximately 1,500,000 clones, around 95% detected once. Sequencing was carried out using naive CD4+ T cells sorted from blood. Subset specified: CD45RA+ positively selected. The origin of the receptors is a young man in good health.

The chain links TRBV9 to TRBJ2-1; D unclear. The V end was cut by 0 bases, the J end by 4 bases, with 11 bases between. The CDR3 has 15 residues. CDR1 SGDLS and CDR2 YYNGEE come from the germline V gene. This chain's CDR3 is CASSVGVVSYNEQFF. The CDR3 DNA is TGTGCCAGCAGCGTAGGGGTAGTATCGTACAATGAGCAGTTCTTC.

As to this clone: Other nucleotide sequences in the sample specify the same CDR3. Here the CDR3 reads CASSSTSGRYNEQFF. CDR3 coding DNA: TGTGCCAGCAGTAGTACTAGCGGGAGATACAATGAGCAGTTCTTC. The chain joins TRBV28 to TRBJ2-1; 11 nucleotides agree with TRBD2. Germline trimming cut 5 bases from V and 4 bases from J; bases unmatched to any gene: 4. CDR3 length equals 15 residues. In germline, CDR1 is MDHEN, CDR2 SYDVKM.

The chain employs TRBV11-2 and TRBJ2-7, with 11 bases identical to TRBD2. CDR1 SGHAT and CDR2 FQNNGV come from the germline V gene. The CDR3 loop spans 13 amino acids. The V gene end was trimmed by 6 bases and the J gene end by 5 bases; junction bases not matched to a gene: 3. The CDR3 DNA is TGTGCCAGCAGATTGGGACTAGCGGACGAGCAGTACTTC. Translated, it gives CASRLGLADEQYF.

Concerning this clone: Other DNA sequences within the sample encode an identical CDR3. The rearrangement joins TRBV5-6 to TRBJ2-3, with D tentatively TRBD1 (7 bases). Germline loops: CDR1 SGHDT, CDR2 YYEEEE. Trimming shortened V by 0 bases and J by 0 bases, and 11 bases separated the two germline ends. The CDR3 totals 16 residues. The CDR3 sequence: CASSLVGGGSTDTQYF. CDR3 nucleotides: TGTGCCAGCAGCTTGGTCGGAGGGGGCAGCACAGATACGCAGTATTTT.

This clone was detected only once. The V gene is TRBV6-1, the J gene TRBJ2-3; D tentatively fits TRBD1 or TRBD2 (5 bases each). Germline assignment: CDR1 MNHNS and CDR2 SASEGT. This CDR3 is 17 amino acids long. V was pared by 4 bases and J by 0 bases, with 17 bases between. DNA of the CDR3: TGTGCCAGCAGTGCCCGGGACCCAAGGTTTAGCACAGATACGCAGTATTTT. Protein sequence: CASSARDPRFSTDTQYF.

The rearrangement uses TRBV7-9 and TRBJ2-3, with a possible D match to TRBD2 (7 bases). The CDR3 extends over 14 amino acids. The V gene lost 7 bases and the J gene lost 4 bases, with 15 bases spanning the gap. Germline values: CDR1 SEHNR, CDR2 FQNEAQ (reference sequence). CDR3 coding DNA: TGTGCCAGCACCAAGGGGGGGTGGGCAGATACGCAGTATTTT. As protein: CASTKGGWADTQYF.

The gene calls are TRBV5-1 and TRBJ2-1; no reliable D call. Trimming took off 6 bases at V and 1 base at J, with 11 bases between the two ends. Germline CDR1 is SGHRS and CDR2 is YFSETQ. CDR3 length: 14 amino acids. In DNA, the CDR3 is TGCGCCAGCAAAGGTCTCCGATCCTACAATGAGCAGTTCTTC. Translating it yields CASKGLRSYNEQFF.

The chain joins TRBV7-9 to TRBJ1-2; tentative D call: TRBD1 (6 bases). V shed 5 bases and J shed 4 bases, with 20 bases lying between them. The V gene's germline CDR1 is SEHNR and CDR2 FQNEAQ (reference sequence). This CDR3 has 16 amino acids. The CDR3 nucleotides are TGTGCCAGCAGCCCAATTCTCCGGACAGTGTCCTATGGCTACACCTTC. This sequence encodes CASSPILRTVSYGYTF.

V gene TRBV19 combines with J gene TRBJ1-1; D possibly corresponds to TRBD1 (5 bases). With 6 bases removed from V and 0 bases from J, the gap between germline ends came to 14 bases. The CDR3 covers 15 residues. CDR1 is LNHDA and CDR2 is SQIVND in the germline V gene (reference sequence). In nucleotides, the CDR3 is TGTGCCAGTAGGGACCAGGGACTGATGAACACTGAAGCTTTCTTT. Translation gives CASRDQGLMNTEAFF.

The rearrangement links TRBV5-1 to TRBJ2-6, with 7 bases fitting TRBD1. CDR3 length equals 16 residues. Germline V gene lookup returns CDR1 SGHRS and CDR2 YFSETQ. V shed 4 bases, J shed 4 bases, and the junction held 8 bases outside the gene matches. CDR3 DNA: TGCGCCAGCAGCAGAAAGACAGGGACAGGGGCCAACGTCCTGACTTTC. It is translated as CASSRKTGTGANVLTF.

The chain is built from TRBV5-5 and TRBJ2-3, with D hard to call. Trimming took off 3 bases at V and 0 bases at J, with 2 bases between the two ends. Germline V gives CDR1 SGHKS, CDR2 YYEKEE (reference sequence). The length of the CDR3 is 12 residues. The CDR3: CASSSSTDTQYF. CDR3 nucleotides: TGTGCCAGCAGCTCCAGCACAGATACGCAGTATTTT.

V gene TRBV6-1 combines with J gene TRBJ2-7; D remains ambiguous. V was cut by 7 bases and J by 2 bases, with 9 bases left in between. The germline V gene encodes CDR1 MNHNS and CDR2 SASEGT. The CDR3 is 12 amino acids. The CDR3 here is CASNNEPYEQYF. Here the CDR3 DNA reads TGTGCCAGCAATAACGAACCCTACGAGCAGTACTTC.

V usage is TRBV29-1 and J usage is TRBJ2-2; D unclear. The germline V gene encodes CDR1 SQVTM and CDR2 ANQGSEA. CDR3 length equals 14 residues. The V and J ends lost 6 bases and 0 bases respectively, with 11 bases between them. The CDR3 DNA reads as TGCAGCGTGTCAGCCTATTCGAACACCGGGGAGCTGTTTTTT. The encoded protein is CSVSAYSNTGELFF.

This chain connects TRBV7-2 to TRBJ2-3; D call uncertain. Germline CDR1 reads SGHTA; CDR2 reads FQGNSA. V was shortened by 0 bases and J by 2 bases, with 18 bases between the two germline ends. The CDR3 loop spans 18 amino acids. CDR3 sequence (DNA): TGTGCCAGCAGCTTAGCGGATGTTTTTACGAGGTACACAGATACGCAGTATTTT. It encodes CASSLADVFTRYTDTQYF.

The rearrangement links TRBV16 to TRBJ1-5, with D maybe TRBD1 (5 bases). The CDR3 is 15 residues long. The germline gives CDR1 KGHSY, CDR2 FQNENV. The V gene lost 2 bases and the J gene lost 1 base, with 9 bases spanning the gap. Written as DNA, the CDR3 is TGTGCCAGCAGCCAACGTCGGGACAGCAATCAGCCCCAGCATTTT. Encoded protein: CASSQRRDSNQPQHF.

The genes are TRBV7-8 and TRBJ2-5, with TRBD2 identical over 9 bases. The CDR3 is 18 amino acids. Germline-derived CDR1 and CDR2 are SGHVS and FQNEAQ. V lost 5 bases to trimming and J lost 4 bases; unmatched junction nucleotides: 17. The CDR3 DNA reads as TGTGCCAGCAGCCCCCCCTCCCGCGGCGGGAGGGCCCCAGAGACCCAGTACTTC. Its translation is CASSPPSRGGRAPETQYF. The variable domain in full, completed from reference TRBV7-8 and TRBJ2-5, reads GAGVSQSPRYKVAKRGQDVALRCDPISGHVSLFWYQQALGQGPEFLTYFQNEAQLDKSGLPSDRFFAERPEGSVSTLKIQRTQQEDSAVYLCASSPPSRGGRAPETQYFGPGTRLLVL.

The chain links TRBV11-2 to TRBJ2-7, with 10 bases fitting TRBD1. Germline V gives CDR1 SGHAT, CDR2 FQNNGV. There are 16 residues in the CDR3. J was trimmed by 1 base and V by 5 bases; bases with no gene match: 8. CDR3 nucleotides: TGTGCCAGCAGCCGTGACCGGGACAGGGGATCCTACGAGCAGTACTTC. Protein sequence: CASSRDRDRGSYEQYF.